This record covers a single T cell receptor beta chain. The antigen remains unidentified. The ends were cut back, 3 bases at V and 3 bases at J, with 9 bases in the middle. The CDR3 length is 14 residues. Germline CDR1 is LNHDA and CDR2 is SQIVND (reference sequence). The data are from a study of cytomegalovirus exposure and HLA in healthy donors. Overall study findings and caveats: Most of the CMV-associated TCR beta chains (in a later analysis) appeared to be HLA-restricted. In vitro assays verified that a few CMV-associated chains recognized CMV antigens specifically. Per a prior analysis, the majority of TCR beta V segments were productive roughly 90% or roughly 30% of the time. A later analysis by the authors found several of the most significant clusters apparently linked to common viral pathogens.

This PCR relied on a set of 60 Vbeta primers and 13 Jbeta primers. TCRdb keeps only in-frame clones here, not all; method: immunoSEQ multiplex PCR. The sample lists around 150,000 clones, roughly 78% occurring once. Source material: PBMCs. The chain joins TRBV19 to TRBJ2-1, with a tentative D call TRBD2 (6 bases). The sequence came from a man in his forties in good health and CMV-seropositive. CDR3 region: CASSIGGIYNEQFF. The CDR3 coding sequence is TGTGCCAGTAGTATTGGAGGGATCTACAATGAGCAGTTCTTC.